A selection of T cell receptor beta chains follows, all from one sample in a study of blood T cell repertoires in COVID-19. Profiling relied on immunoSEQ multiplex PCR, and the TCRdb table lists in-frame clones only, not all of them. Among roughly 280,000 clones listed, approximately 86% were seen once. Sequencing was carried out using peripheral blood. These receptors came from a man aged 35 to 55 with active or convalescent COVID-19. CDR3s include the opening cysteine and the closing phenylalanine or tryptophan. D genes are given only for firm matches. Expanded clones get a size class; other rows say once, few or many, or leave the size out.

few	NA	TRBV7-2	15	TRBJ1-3	TGTGCCAGCAGCTCCCCCCAGGGTTCTGGAAACACCATATATTTT	CASSSPQGSGNTIYF
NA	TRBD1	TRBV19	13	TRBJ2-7	TGTGCCAGTAGGTCGGGACAGGGGTACGAGCAGTACTTC	CASRSGQGYEQYF
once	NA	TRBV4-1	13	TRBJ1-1	TGCGCCAGCAGCCTCACTGCGGACACTGAAGCTTTCTTT	CASSLTADTEAFF
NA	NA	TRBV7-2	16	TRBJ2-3	TGTGCCAGCAGCCGCCAGGGGGGCGGAACCACAGATACGCAGTATTTT	CASSRQGGGTTDTQYF
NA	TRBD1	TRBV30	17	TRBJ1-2	TGTGCCTGGAGCGTCGGGACAGGGGTGCAGGAAGGCTATGGCTACACCTTC	CAWSVGTGVQEGYGYTF
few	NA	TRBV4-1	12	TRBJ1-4	TGCGCCAGCAGCCAAGAGTTGTCATTTCTGTTTTTT	CASSQELSFLFF
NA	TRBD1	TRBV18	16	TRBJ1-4	TGTGCCAGCTCACCATTATCGGGACAGGGAGGCGAAAAACTGTTTTTT	CASSPLSGQGGEKLFF
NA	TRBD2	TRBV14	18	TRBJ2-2	TGTGCCAGCAGCCAAGCCCCCCTACTAGCGGGAGTTACCGGGGAGCTGTTTTTT	CASSQAPLLAGVTGELFF
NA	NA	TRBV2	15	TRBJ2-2	TGTGCCAGCAGGCCGACTACTCCGAACACCGGGGAGCTGTTTTTT	CASRPTTPNTGELFF
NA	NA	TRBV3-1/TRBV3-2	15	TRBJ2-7	TGTGCCAGCAGCCAAGTTCTCGAGAGCTCCTACGAGCAGTACTTC	CASSQVLESSYEQYF
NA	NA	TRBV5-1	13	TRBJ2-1	TGCGCCAGCAGCTTGGCACTATACAATGAGCAGTTCTTC	CASSLALYNEQFF
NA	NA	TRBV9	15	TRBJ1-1	TGTGCCAGCAGCGTAGAAGGGAGTCTGAACACTGAAGCTTTCTTT	CASSVEGSLNTEAFF
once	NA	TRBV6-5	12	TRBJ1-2	TGTGCCAGCAAGGACATCGCGTATGGCTACACCTTC	CASKDIAYGYTF
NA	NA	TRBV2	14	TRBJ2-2	TGTGCCAGCAGTCTCCGGGGGTACACCGGGGAGCTGTTTTTT	CASSLRGYTGELFF
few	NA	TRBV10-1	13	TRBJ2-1	TGCGCCAGCAGTGAGATCCAGAACAATGAGCAGTTCTTC	CASSEIQNNEQFF
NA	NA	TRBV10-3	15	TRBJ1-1	TGTGCCATCACAGAGGGACAACTCATGAACACTGAAGCTTTCTTT	CAITEGQLMNTEAFF
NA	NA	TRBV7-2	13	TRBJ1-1	TGTGCCAGCAGGGCGGGAGGGGGCACTGAAGCTTTCTTT	CASRAGGGTEAFF
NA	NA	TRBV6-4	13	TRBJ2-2	TGTGCCAGCAGTGAAGCAGGGACCGGGGAGCTGTTTTTT	CASSEAGTGELFF
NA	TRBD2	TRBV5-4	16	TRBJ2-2	TGTGCCAGCAGCCCGTGGCAGCGGGGGGCTTCCGGGGAGCTGTTTTTT	CASSPWQRGASGELFF
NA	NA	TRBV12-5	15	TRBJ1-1	TGTGCTAGTGGTTTGTCCCCGGGGTTAGGAACTGAAGCTTTCTTT	CASGLSPGLGTEAFF
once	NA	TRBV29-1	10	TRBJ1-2	TGCTCCCATCAAAGGGGTGGCTACACCTTC	CSHQRGGYTF
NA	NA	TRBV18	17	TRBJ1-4	TGTGCCAGCTCACCCCGGGGGGGTGCGACAACTAATGAAAAACTGTTTTTT	CASSPRGGATTNEKLFF
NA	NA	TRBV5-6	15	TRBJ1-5	TGTGCCAGCAGTTTTCTAGGGGAACAGGATCAGCCCCAGCATTTT	CASSFLGEQDQPQHF
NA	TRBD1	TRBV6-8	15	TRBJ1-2	TGTGCCAGCAGTCAACGGACAGGGGGCGCGGATGGCTACACCTTC	CASSQRTGGADGYTF
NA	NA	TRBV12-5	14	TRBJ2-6	TGTGCTAGTGGTTTTCGGCGGGGGGCCAACGTCCTGACTTTC	CASGFRRGANVLTF
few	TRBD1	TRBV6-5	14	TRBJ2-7	TGTGCCAGCAGTTTGGGGACAGGGGGCTACGAGCAGTACTTC	CASSLGTGGYEQYF
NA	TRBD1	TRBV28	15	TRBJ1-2	TGTGCCAGCAGCCCGCCGGGACAGGGAAACTATGGCTACACCTTC	CASSPPGQGNYGYTF
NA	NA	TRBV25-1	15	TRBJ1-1	TGTGCCAGCAGCCCGGGACTCCAAATCGTCACTGAAGCTTTCTTT	CASSPGLQIVTEAFF
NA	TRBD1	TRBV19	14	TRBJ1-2	TGTGCCAGTATCGGTACAGGGGGAAACTATGGCTACACCTTC	CASIGTGGNYGYTF
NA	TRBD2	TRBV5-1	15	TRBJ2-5	TGCGCCAGCAGTGCGGGGGGCGGGAGTCAAGAGACCCAGTACTTC	CASSAGGGSQETQYF
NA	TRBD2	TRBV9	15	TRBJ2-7	TGTGCCAGCAGCCGGGGCGGGAGGGCCTTCTCCGAGCAGTACTTC	CASSRGGRAFSEQYF
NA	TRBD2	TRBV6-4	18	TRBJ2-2	TGTGCCAGCAGGGGGACTAGCGGGAGGTCCCCCCGCACCGGGGAGCTGTTTTTT	CASRGTSGRSPRTGELFF
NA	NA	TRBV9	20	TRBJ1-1	TGTGCCAGCACTAGAGACCAGGGGCTCCCGGGTGGGGGAAGGAACACTGAAGCTTTCTTT	CASTRDQGLPGGGRNTEAFF
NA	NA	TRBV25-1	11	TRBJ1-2	TGTGCCAGCAATCAGGGTCCGGGCTACACCTTC	CASNQGPGYTF
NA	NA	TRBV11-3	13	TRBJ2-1	TGTGCCAGCAGCTTTCCAGGGGTTGGTGAGCAGTTCTTC	CASSFPGVGEQFF